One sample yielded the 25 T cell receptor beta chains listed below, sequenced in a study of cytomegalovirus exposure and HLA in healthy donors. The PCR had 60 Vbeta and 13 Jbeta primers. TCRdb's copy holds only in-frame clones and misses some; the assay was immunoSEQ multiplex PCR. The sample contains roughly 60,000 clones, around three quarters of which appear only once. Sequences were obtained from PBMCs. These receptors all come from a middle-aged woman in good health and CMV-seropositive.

CDR3 sequence reads: CASSQVNSNEQFF. CDR3 nucleotides: TGTGCCAGCAGCCAGGTTAACTCGAATGAGCAGTTCTTC. The chain combines TRBV6-5 with TRBJ2-1; unclear D gene. Trimming took off 6 bases at V and 7 bases at J, with 13 bases between the two ends. CDR1 and CDR2 (germline): MNHEY, SVGAGI. This CDR3 contains 13 residues.

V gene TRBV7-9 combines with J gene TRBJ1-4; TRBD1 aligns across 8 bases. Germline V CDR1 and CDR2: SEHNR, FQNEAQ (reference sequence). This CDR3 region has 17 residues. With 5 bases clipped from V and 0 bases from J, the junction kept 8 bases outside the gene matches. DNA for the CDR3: TGTGCCAGCAGCCGAACCACAGGGGGGGCAACTAATGAAAAACTGTTTTTT. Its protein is CASSRTTGGATNEKLFF.

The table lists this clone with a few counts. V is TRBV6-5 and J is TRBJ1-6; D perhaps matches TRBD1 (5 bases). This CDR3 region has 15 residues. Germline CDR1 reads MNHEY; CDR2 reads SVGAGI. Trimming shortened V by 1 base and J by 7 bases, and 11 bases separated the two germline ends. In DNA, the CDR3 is TGTGCCAGCAGTTACTTTGCGGGACTAAATTCACCCCTCCACTTT. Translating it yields CASSYFAGLNSPLHF.

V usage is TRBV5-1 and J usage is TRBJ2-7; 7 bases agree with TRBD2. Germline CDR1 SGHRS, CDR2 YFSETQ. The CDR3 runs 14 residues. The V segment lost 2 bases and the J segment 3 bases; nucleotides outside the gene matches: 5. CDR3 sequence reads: CASSFRDYLYEQYF. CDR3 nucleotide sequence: TGCGCCAGCAGCTTCCGGGACTACCTCTACGAGCAGTACTTC.

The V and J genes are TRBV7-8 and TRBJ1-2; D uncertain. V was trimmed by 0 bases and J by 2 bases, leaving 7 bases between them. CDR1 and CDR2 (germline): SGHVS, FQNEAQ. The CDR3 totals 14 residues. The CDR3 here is CASSLAEVNYGYTF. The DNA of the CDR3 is TGTGCCAGCAGCTTAGCGGAGGTAAACTATGGCTACACCTTC.

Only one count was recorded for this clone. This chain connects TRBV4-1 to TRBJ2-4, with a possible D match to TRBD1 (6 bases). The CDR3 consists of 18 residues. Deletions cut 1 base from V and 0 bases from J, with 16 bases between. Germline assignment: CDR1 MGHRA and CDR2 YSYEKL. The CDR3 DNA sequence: TGCGCCAGCAGCCAAGGATCTTCGACAGGACTAGCCAAAAACATTCAGTACTTC. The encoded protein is CASSQGSSTGLAKNIQYF.

This chain's CDR3 is CASSLLAGVYNEQFF. The CDR3 DNA sequence: TGTGCCAGCAGCTTGCTAGCGGGGGTTTACAATGAGCAGTTCTTC. The chain combines TRBV5-8 with TRBJ2-1; 10 nucleotides align to TRBD2. V lost 1 base and J lost 4; bases outside the gene matches: 2. CDR3 length: 15 residues. Germline V gene lookup returns CDR1 SGHTS and CDR2 YDEGEE.

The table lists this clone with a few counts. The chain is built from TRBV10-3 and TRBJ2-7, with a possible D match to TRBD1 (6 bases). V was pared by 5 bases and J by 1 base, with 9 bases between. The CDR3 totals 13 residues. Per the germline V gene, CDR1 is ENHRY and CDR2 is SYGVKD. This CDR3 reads CAISWDKSYEQYF. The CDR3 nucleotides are TGTGCCATCAGTTGGGACAAATCCTACGAGCAGTACTTC.

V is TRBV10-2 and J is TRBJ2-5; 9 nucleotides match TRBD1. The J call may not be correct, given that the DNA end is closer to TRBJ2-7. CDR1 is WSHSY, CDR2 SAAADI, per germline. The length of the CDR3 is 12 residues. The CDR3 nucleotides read TGCGCCAGCGGTGGACAGGGGCACGAGCAGTACTTC. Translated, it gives CASGGQGHEQYF.

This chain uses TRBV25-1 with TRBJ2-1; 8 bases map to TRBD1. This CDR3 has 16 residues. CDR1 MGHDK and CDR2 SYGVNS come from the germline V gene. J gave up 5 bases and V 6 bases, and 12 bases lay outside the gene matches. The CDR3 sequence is CASSPHGQGEDNEQFF. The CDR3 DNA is TGTGCCAGCAGCCCCCACGGACAGGGAGAGGACAATGAGCAGTTCTTC.

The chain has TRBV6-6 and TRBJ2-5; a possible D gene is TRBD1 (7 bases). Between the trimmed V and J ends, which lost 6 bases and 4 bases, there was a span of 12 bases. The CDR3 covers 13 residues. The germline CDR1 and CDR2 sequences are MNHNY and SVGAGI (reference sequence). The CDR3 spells CASSQGGGETQYF. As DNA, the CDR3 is TGTGCCAGCAGCCAGGGGGGCGGAGAGACCCAGTACTTC.

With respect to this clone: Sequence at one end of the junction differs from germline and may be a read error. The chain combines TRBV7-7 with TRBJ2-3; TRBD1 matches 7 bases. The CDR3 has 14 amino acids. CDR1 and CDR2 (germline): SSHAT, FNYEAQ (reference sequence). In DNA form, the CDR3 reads TGTGCTAGCAGCTTCGGACAGGCCTCAGATACGCAGTATTTT. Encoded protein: CASSFGQASDTQYF.

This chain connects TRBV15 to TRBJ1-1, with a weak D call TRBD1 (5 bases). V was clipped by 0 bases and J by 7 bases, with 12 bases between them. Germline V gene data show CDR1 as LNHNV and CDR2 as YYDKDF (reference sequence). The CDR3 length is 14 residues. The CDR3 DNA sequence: TGTGCCACCAGCAGAGAACCAAGACAGAATGAAGCTTTCTTT. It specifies CATSREPRQNEAFF. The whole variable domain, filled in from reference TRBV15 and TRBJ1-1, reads DAMVIQNPRYQVTQFGKPVTLSCSQTLNHNVMYWYQQKSSQAPKLLFHYYDKDFNNEADTPDNFQSRRPNTSFCFLDIRSPGLGDTAMYLCATSREPRQNEAFFGQGTRLTVV.

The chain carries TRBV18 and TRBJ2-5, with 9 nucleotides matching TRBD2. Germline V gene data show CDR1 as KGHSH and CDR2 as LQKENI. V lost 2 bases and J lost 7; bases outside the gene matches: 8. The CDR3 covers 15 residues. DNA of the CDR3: TGTGCCAGCTCACCAGAAGCGGGGGGCCCAGGGACCCAGTACTTC. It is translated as CASSPEAGGPGTQYF.

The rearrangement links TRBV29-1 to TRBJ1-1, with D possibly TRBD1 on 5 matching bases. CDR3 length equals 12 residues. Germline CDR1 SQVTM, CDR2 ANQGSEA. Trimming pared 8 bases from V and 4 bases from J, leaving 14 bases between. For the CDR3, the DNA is TGCAGCACCTTGCGGGGGTCCACTGAAGCTTTCTTT. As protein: CSTLRGSTEAFF.

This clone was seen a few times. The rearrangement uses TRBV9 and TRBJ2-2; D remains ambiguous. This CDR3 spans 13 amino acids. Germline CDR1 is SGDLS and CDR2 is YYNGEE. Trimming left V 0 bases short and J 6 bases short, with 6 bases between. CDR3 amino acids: CASSVAEAGELFF. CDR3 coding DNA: TGTGCCAGCAGCGTAGCTGAGGCCGGGGAGCTGTTTTTT.

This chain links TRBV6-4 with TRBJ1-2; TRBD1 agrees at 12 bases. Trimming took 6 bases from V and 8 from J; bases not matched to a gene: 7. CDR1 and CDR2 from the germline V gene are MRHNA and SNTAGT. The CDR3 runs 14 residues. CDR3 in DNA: TGTGCCAGCAGCCGGGACAGGGGGCTGGGCGGCTACACCTTC. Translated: CASSRDRGLGGYTF.

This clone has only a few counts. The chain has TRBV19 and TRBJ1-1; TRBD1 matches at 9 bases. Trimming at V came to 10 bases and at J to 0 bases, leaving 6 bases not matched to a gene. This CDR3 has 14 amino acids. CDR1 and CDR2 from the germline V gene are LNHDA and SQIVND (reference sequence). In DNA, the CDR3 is TGTGCCACTGCGACAGGGGGGCTGAACACTGAAGCTTTCTTT. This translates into CATATGGLNTEAFF.

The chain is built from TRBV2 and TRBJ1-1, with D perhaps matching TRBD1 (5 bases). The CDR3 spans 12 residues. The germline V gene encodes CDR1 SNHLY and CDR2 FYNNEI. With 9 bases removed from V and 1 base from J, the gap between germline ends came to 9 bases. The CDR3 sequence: CARMGGNTEAFF. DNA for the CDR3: TGTGCCAGGATGGGGGGGAACACTGAAGCTTTCTTT.

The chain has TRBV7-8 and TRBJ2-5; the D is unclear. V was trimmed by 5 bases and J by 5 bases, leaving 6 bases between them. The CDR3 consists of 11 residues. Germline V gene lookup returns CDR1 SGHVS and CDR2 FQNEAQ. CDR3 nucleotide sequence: TGTGCCAGCAGCCCCCTGGAGACCCAGTACTTC. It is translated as CASSPLETQYF.

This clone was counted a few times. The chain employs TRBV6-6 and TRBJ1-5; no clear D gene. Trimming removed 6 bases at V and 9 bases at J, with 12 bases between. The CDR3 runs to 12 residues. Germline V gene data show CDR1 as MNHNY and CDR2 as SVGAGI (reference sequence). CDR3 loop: CASSPGIRPQHF. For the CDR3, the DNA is TGTGCCAGCAGCCCGGGGATTCGGCCCCAGCATTTT.

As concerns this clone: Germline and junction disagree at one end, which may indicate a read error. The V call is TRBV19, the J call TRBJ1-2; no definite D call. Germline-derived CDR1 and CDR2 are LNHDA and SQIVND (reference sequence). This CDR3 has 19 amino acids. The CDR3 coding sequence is TGTGCCAGTAGTATAGGAGGAGGGTCTTGGGGAGGATCTAACTATGACTACACCTTC. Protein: CASSIGGGSWGGSNYDYTF.

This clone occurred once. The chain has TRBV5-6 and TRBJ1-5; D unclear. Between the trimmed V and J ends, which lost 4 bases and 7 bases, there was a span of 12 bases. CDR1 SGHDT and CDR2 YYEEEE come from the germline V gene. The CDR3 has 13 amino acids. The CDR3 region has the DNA TGTGCCAGCAGCCCCTCCGGGGAACAGCCCCAGCATTTT. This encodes CASSPSGEQPQHF.

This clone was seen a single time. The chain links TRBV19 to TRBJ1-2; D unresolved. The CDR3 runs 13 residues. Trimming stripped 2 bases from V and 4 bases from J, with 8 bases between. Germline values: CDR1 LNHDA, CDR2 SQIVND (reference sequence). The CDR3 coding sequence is TGTGCCAGTAGTATATCGCTAGTCTATGGCTACACCTTC. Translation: CASSISLVYGYTF.

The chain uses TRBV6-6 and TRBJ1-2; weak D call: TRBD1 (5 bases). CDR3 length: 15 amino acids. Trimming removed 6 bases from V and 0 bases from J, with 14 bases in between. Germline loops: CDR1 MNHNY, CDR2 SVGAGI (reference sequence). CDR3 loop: CASRWGGEANYGYTF. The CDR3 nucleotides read TGTGCCAGCAGGTGGGGGGGGGAAGCTAACTATGGCTACACCTTC.